This entry features one T cell receptor (beta chain) sequence. One base away lies a much larger clone, so this may be a sequencing read error. The authors sequenced patients whose flow cytometry had shown CD8+CD57+ cell expansion. Severe acquired aplastic anemia was diagnosed in all patients. This entry belongs to a study of CD8+CD57+ T cells in acquired aplastic anemia. Study overall: Yields of DNA that came from sorted CD4+ and CD8+ cells averaged about 3 ug.

From germline, CDR1 is MRHNA and CDR2 SNTAGT. The CDR3 is 15 residues long. The V gene end was trimmed by 6 bases and the J gene end by 1 base; junction bases not matched to a gene: 8. CDR3 and TCR beta VDJ profiling relied on genomic DNA as the template. TCRdb reprocessed the reads with MiXCR, giving one entry per CDR3 protein. This sample has 190,000 or so distinct CDR3 sequences, with approximately 48% found just once. The V and J genes are TRBV6-4 and TRBJ1-1, with 7 bases fitting TRBD1. The sample consisted of sorted CD4+, CD8+, or CD8+CD57+ T cells (not recorded which) from PBMCs. This clonotype originated in a human donor with aplastic anemia. DNA for the CDR3: TGTGCCAGCAGACGGGGCAGGGGGGAGAACACTGAAGCTTTCTTT. As protein: CASRRGRGENTEAFF.